This is a list of T cell receptor beta chains from one sample in a study of blood T cell repertoires in COVID-19. Some clones are missing from TCRdb's copy, which holds only in-frame ones; the method was immunoSEQ multiplex PCR. The data show 250,000 to 300,000 clones, with almost 90% seen just once and 11% held by the top ten. Sequenced material: peripheral blood. These receptors came from a woman aged 30 to 39 with COVID-19, enrolled during active disease. Both conserved end residues are part of each CDR3. D genes are given only for firm matches. Expanded clones get a size class; other rows say once, few or many, or leave the size out.

J gene,D gene,CDR3 length,clone size,V gene,CDR3 protein,CDR3 DNA
TRBJ2-1,-,13,once,TRBV7-9,CAGGQLSYNEQFF,TGTGCCGGCGGACAGCTCTCCTACAATGAGCAGTTCTTC
TRBJ2-7,-,13,-,TRBV28,CASMGRGPYEQYF,TGTGCCAGCATGGGGCGGGGACCCTACGAGCAGTACTTC
TRBJ1-2,TRBD1,14,-,TRBV13,CASRARGGSYGYTF,TGTGCCAGCAGGGCGAGAGGGGGCAGCTATGGCTACACCTTC
TRBJ2-1,TRBD1,18,-,TRBV4-3,CASSRVRGGTGLYNEQFF,TGCGCCAGCAGCCGCGTCAGAGGGGGGACAGGTCTTTACAATGAGCAGTTCTTC
TRBJ1-2,TRBD1,15,-,TRBV19,CASSILDRGNYGYTF,TGTGCCAGTAGTATTCTAGACAGGGGGAACTATGGCTACACCTTC
TRBJ1-1,-,14,once,TRBV6-2/TRBV6-3,CASSTGLSNTEAFF,TGTGCCAGCAGCACCGGACTTTCGAACACTGAAGCTTTCTTT
TRBJ2-7,TRBD1,14,-,TRBV7-9,CASTLGQGSYEQYF,TGTGCCAGCACCCTAGGACAGGGGTCCTACGAGCAGTACTTC
TRBJ2-3,-,14,-,TRBV5-1,CASSLGDFTDTQYF,TGCGCCAGCAGCCTCGGGGATTTCACAGATACGCAGTATTTT
TRBJ2-1,-,16,-,TRBV5-1,CASSSSTGWGYNEQFF,TGCGCCAGCAGCTCGTCAACAGGGTGGGGATACAATGAGCAGTTCTTC
TRBJ1-2,TRBD1,15,-,TRBV5-6,CASSQLDRGHGGYTF,TGTGCCAGCAGCCAGCTCGACAGGGGGCATGGGGGCTACACCTTC
TRBJ2-2,-,15,once,TRBV13,CASSKNGGITGELFF,TGTGCCAGCAGCAAGAATGGGGGGATCACCGGGGAGCTGTTTTTT
TRBJ1-1,-,15,-,TRBV6-5,CASSYVQGRNTEAFF,TGTGCCAGCAGTTACGTCCAGGGAAGGAACACTGAAGCTTTCTTT
TRBJ2-7,TRBD2,15,-,TRBV9,CASSVDGLAGVEQYF,TGTGCCAGCAGCGTAGATGGACTAGCGGGAGTCGAGCAGTACTTC
TRBJ2-3,-,14,-,TRBV5-4,CASSAVLNTDTQYF,TGTGCCAGCAGCGCAGTACTAAACACAGATACGCAGTATTTT
TRBJ2-5,-,14,-,TRBV6-4,CASSDSKDYQTQYF,TGTGCCAGCAGTGACTCGAAGGACTACCAGACCCAGTACTTC
TRBJ2-7,TRBD2,14,-,TRBV9,CASSVDRRGVEQYF,TGTGCCAGCAGCGTCGACCGACGGGGGGTCGAGCAGTACTTC
TRBJ1-5,-,17,-,TRBV19,CASMGPDSLYSNQPQHF,TGTGCCAGTATGGGGCCGGACAGCCTCTATAGCAATCAGCCCCAGCATTTT
TRBJ1-3,TRBD1,16,-,TRBV19,CASSNPTGVSGNTIYF,TGTGCCAGTAGTAACCCTACAGGGGTCTCTGGAAACACCATATATTTT
TRBJ1-1,-,13,few,TRBV7-3,CASSLSTDTEAFF,TGTGCCAGCAGCTTATCGACAGACACTGAAGCTTTCTTT
TRBJ2-4,-,15,-,TRBV21-1,CASSKVRIAKNIQYF,TGTGCCAGCAGCAAGGTTAGAATAGCCAAAAACATTCAGTACTTC